The 3 T cell receptor beta chains in this list originate from one sample, sequenced in a study of shared T cell receptors in the human thymus. Clones were sequenced by immunoSEQ multiplex PCR, and TCRdb holds only the in-frame ones, with some missing. Of 500,000 to 850,000 clones in the sample, around 87% were seen once. This sample was shared with a second study, whose subject was human thymus T cells.

The specimen sequenced was thymocytes. The receptor source for this set is a boy younger than two with a congenital heart defect.

The chain uses TRBV11-2 and TRBJ2-4; D gene uncertain. The germline V and J ends were trimmed by 0 bases and 0 bases, with 9 bases remaining between them. CDR3 length: 16 residues. Germline V CDR1 and CDR2: SGHAT, FQNNGV. Here the CDR3 reads CASSLEIAIAKNIQYF. The CDR3 coding sequence is TGTGCCAGCAGCTTAGAAATTGCGATAGCCAAAAACATTCAGTACTTC.

The chain is built from TRBV30 and TRBJ2-7, with D tentatively TRBD1 (5 bases). The CDR3 has 15 residues. The V gene's germline CDR1 is GTSNPN and CDR2 SVGIG (reference sequence). Trimming took 0 bases from V and 0 from J, leaving 12 bases between them. CDR3 region: CAWSVKGLSSYEQYF. The DNA of the CDR3 is TGTGCCTGGAGTGTTAAGGGGCTGAGCTCCTACGAGCAGTACTTC. The whole variable domain, remainder taken from reference TRBV30 and TRBJ2-7, is SQTIHQWPATLVQPVGSPLSLECTVEGTSNPNLYWYRQAAGRGLQLLFYSVGIGQISSEVPQNLSASRPQDRQFILSSKKLLLSDSGFYLCAWSVKGLSSYEQYFGPGTRLTVT.

The V call is TRBV27, the J call TRBJ2-1; 9 bases match TRBD2. This CDR3 is built from 16 residues. The germline V gene encodes CDR1 MNHEY and CDR2 SMNVEV (reference sequence). Losses at the gene ends were 7 bases for V and 6 bases for J; bases not matched to a gene: 13. The CDR3 region has the DNA TGTGCCAGCATACCCCCGGGACTAGCTGGGGTCAATGAGCAGTTCTTC. Protein product: CASIPPGLAGVNEQFF.